The 21 T cell receptor beta chains in this list originate from one sample, sequenced in a study of blood T cell repertoires in COVID-19. Sequencing was performed with immunoSEQ multiplex PCR; in TCRdb, only in-frame clones are kept and a portion is missing. This table has roughly 200,000 clones, roughly 81% appearing once. The specimen sequenced was peripheral blood. The receptors shown here come from a woman older than 75 with COVID-19, enrolled during active disease.

V usage is TRBV7-9 and J usage is TRBJ2-5; D gene uncertain. This CDR3 has 11 amino acids. Trimming removed 7 bases at V and 4 bases at J, with 7 bases between. Looked up from germline, CDR1 is SEHNR and CDR2 is FQNEAQ (reference sequence). The CDR3 region is CASKIGETQYF. The CDR3 DNA sequence: TGTGCCAGCAAAATCGGAGAGACCCAGTACTTC.

The V gene is TRBV9, the J gene TRBJ2-3, with 11 bases identical to TRBD2. Looked up from germline, CDR1 is SGDLS and CDR2 is YYNGEE. With V trimmed by 5 bases and J by 6 bases, 17 bases remained unmatched. The CDR3 has 18 amino acids. CDR3 in amino acids: CASSAGHSGGARVDTQYF. DNA of the CDR3: TGTGCCAGCAGTGCAGGGCATAGCGGGGGGGCCCGGGTCGATACGCAGTATTTT.

The gene calls are TRBV5-4 and TRBJ2-2; D perhaps matches TRBD1 (5 bases). CDR3 length: 14 amino acids. Looked up from germline, CDR1 is SGHNT and CDR2 is YYREEE (reference sequence). V was pared by 3 bases and J by 7 bases, with 13 bases between. The CDR3 reads CASSYRQRLGELFF. CDR3 DNA sequence: TGTGCCAGCAGCTACCGACAGAGACTCGGGGAGCTGTTTTTT.

The rearrangement uses TRBV2 and TRBJ2-3, with 8 bases matching TRBD1. CDR3 size: 16 residues. Trimming removed 3 bases from V and 1 base from J; junction bases left unmatched: 6. Germline-derived CDR1 and CDR2 are SNHLY and FYNNEI. The CDR3 spells CASSDPGQGRTDTQYF. The CDR3 DNA is TGTGCCAGCAGTGACCCAGGACAGGGCCGCACAGATACGCAGTATTTT. The variable domain in full, with the rest retrieved from reference TRBV2 and TRBJ2-3, is EPEVTQTPSHQVTQMGQEVILRCVPISNHLYFYWYRQILGQKVEFLVSFYNNEISEKSEIFDDQFSVERPDGSNFTLKIRSTKLEDSAMYFCASSDPGQGRTDTQYFGPGTRLTVL.

This chain uses TRBV5-4 with TRBJ2-3; 13 bases are shared with TRBD2. This CDR3 has 20 amino acids. Germline-derived CDR1 and CDR2 are SGHNT and YYREEE (reference sequence). With V trimmed by 4 bases and J by 0 bases, 14 bases remained unmatched. The CDR3 region has the DNA TGTGCCAGCAGCGACGGGACTAGCGGGGCGTACCTCACTAGCACAGATACGCAGTATTTT. This encodes CASSDGTSGAYLTSTDTQYF.

The chain couples TRBV28 to TRBJ2-5, with a possible D match to TRBD2 (5 bases). The germline V and J ends were trimmed by 6 bases and 0 bases, with 11 bases remaining between them. The CDR3 is 14 amino acids. Germline V gene data show CDR1 as MDHEN and CDR2 as SYDVKM. The CDR3 DNA reads as TGTGCCAGCAGGAAACGGGGATACCAAGAGACCCAGTACTTC. As protein: CASRKRGYQETQYF. Based on the CDR3 plus reference TRBV28 and TRBJ2-5, the full variable domain is DVKVTQSSRYLVKRTGEKVFLECVQDMDHENMFWYRQDPGLGLRLIYFSYDVKMKEKGDIPEGYSVSREKKERFSLILESASTNQTSMYLCASRKRGYQETQYFGPGTRLLVL.

The chain has TRBV13 and TRBJ2-7; 7 nucleotides match TRBD2. Germline V gives CDR1 PRHDT, CDR2 FYEKMQ (reference sequence). Trimming removed 2 bases from V and 3 bases from J; junction bases left unmatched: 16. The CDR3 runs 18 residues. The CDR3 region is CASSLRIDRAGALYEQYF. In DNA form, the CDR3 reads TGTGCCAGCAGCTTAAGGATAGACCGCGCGGGAGCCCTCTACGAGCAGTACTTC.

CDR3 sequence reads: CASSLSLAVITGNSPLHF. Written as DNA, the CDR3 is TGTGCCAGCAGCTTATCCCTTGCAGTTATCACAGGGAATTCACCCCTCCACTTT. This chain uses TRBV5-5 with TRBJ1-6; D is possibly TRBD1 (6 bases). Germline V gene lookup returns CDR1 SGHKS and CDR2 YYEKEE (reference sequence). The CDR3 extends over 18 amino acids. Trimming left V 2 bases short and J 7 bases short, with 22 bases between. Combining the CDR3 with reference TRBV5-5 and TRBJ1-6 gives the whole variable domain DAGVTQSPTHLIKTRGQQVTLRCSPISGHKSVSWYQQVLGQGPQFIFQYYEKEERGRGNFPDRFSARQFPNYSSELNVNALLLGDSALYLCASSLSLAVITGNSPLHFGNGTRLTVT.

The V call is TRBV28, the J call TRBJ2-1; TRBD2 matches 12 bases. V was pared by 2 bases and J by 7 bases, with 6 bases of the junction left unmatched. This CDR3 has 16 amino acids. The germline V gene encodes CDR1 MDHEN and CDR2 SYDVKM. The CDR3 protein is CASSLHPSGRGNEQFF. In DNA, the CDR3 is TGTGCCAGCAGTTTACACCCTAGCGGGAGGGGGAATGAGCAGTTCTTC.

V and J are TRBV19 and TRBJ2-7; TRBD1 might be the D (6 bases). The CDR3 loop spans 13 amino acids. The germline V and J ends were trimmed by 3 bases and 5 bases, with 11 bases remaining between them. CDR1 LNHDA and CDR2 SQIVND come from the germline V gene (reference sequence). CDR3 bases: TGTGCCAGTAGTATCGGCAGGGGCAACGAGCAGTACTTC. It yields the protein CASSIGRGNEQYF.

This clone has a handful of counts. This chain uses TRBV7-6 with TRBJ1-5, with D possibly being TRBD1 (5 bases). This CDR3 contains 14 residues. V gave up 2 bases and J gave up 8 bases, with 13 bases separating them. Germline CDR1 is SGHVS and CDR2 is FNYEAQ. In nucleotides, the CDR3 is TGTGCCAGCAGCTTATTCAGGGAATCGGAGCCCCAGCATTTT. It yields the protein CASSLFRESEPQHF.

This rearrangement joins TRBV5-6 to TRBJ2-5; 9 bases are a match to TRBD1. Germline assignment: CDR1 SGHDT and CDR2 YYEEEE. The CDR3 loop spans 14 amino acids. The trim removed 5 bases at V and 1 base at J, leaving 3 bases unmatched. CDR3 in DNA: TGTGCCAGCAGTTTGACAGGGGGCCAAGAGACCCAGTACTTC. The encoded protein is CASSLTGGQETQYF.

The chain has TRBV6-5 and TRBJ1-6, with a possible D match to TRBD1 (6 bases). V was pared by 6 bases and J by 8 bases, with 8 bases between. From germline, CDR1 is MNHEY and CDR2 SVGAGI. There are 12 residues in the CDR3. The CDR3 loop is CASRQGYSPLHF. The DNA of the CDR3 is TGTGCCAGCAGACAGGGTTATTCACCCCTCCACTTT.

This clone was seen a few times. This sequence joins TRBV12-3 or TRBV12-4 and TRBJ1-1; D uncertain. V was trimmed by 3 bases and J by 3 bases, leaving 8 bases between them. This CDR3 region has 13 residues. The CDR3 coding sequence is TGTGCCAGCAGTTTCAATGCGGACACTGAAGCTTTCTTT. It yields the protein CASSFNADTEAFF.

This rearrangement joins TRBV7-2 to TRBJ2-1; 9 positions agree with TRBD1. This CDR3 has 16 residues. Germline loops: CDR1 SGHTA, CDR2 FQGNSA. Trimming took 0 bases from V and 4 from J; bases not matched to a gene: 4. CDR3 sequence reads: CASSLADRGIYNEQFF. For the CDR3, the DNA is TGTGCCAGCAGCTTAGCGGACAGGGGAATTTACAATGAGCAGTTCTTC.

A few counts support this clone. The gene calls are TRBV7-3 and TRBJ2-1; 7 positions match TRBD2. Looked up from germline, CDR1 is SGHTA and CDR2 is FQGTGA. This CDR3 is built from 15 residues. The ends lost 8 bases at V and 5 bases at J; junction bases unmatched: 12. DNA for the CDR3: TGTGCCAGCCCACCGGGGGGATTCTCGGACAATGAGCAGTTCTTC. This translates into CASPPGGFSDNEQFF.

This chain connects TRBV10-3 to TRBJ1-2; D remains ambiguous. This CDR3 contains 13 residues. V was cut by 0 bases and J by 4 bases, with 6 bases left in between. Germline V lookup: CDR1 ENHRY, CDR2 SYGVKD. This chain's CDR3 is CAISESPGYGYTF. CDR3 nucleotides: TGTGCCATCAGTGAGTCGCCAGGCTATGGCTACACCTTC.

The chain links TRBV6-5 to TRBJ2-2; 9 bases align to TRBD1. With V trimmed by 5 bases and J by 4 bases, 5 bases remained unmatched. This CDR3 spans 15 amino acids. The germline V gene encodes CDR1 MNHEY and CDR2 SVGAGI. CDR3 amino acids: CASSRTGGFTGELFF. CDR3 nucleotide sequence: TGTGCCAGCAGTCGCACAGGGGGCTTCACCGGGGAGCTGTTTTTT.

The chain recombines TRBV10-3 with TRBJ2-7; TRBD2 matches 15 bases. The ends lost 6 bases at V and 6 bases at J; junction bases unmatched: 6. CDR1 is ENHRY and CDR2 is SYGVKD in the germline V gene. The CDR3 is 15 residues long. CDR3 sequence (DNA): TGTGCCATCAGCGACCGGACTAGCGGGAGGGGCGAGCAGTACTTC. Residues: CAISDRTSGRGEQYF.

The J gene is TRBJ1-2, the V gene TRBV7-9, with 8 bases identical to TRBD1. Germline CDR1 reads SEHNR; CDR2 reads FQNEAQ (reference sequence). V shed 4 bases, J shed 7 bases, and the junction held 8 bases outside the gene matches. This CDR3 is 14 amino acids long. The CDR3 coding sequence is TGTGCCAGCAGCTCGTGGACAGGGACTGCTGGCTACACCTTC. It is translated as CASSSWTGTAGYTF. Based on the CDR3 plus reference TRBV7-9 and TRBJ1-2, the full variable domain is DTGVSQNPRHKITKRGQNVTFRCDPISEHNRLYWYRQTLGQGPEFLTYFQNEAQLEKSRLLSDRFSAERPKGSFSTLEIQRTEQGDSAMYLCASSSWTGTAGYTFGSGTRLTVV.

The chain uses TRBV4-1 and TRBJ2-1; 10 nucleotides line up with TRBD2. The CDR3 spans 17 residues. CDR1 MGHRA and CDR2 YSYEKL come from the germline V gene. With V trimmed by 0 bases and J by 8 bases, 10 bases remained unmatched. The CDR3 spells CASSQDARLAGDHEQFF. CDR3 DNA: TGCGCCAGCAGCCAAGACGCTCGGCTAGCGGGAGATCATGAGCAGTTCTTC.